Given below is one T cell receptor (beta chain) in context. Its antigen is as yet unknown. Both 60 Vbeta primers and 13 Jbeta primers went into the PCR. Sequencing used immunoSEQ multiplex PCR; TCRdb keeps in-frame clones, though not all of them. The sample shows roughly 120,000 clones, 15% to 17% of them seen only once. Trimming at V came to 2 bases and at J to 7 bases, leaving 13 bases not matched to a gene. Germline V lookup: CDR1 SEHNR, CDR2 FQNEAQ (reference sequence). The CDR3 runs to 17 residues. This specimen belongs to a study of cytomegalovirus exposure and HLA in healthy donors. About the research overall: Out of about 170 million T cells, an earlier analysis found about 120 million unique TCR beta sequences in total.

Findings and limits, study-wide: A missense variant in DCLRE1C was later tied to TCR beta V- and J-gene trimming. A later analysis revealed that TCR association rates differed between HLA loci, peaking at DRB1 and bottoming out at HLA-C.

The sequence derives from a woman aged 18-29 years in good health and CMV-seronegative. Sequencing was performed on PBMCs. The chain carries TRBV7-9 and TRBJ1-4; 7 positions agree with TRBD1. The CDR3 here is CASSLLYDDRVGEKLFF. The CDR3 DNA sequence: TGTGCCAGCAGCTTATTATATGACGACAGGGTGGGTGAAAAACTGTTTTTT. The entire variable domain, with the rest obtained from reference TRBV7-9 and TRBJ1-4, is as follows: DTGVSQNPRHKITKRGQNVTFRCDPISEHNRLYWYRQTLGQGPEFLTYFQNEAQLEKSRLLSDRFSAERPKGSFSTLEIQRTEQGDSAMYLCASSLLYDDRVGEKLFFGSGTQLSVL.